This T cell receptor (beta chain) was obtained from a study of blood T cell repertoires in COVID-19. Produced via immunoSEQ multiplex PCR; TCRdb's table is partial and in-frame only. The sample consists of roughly 280,000 clones, less than 90% of them appearing once. Germline CDR1 reads LGHDT; CDR2 reads YNNKEL (reference sequence). The CDR3 is made up of 17 amino acids. Trimming removed 4 bases at V and 5 bases at J, with 23 bases between. Sequences were obtained from peripheral blood. This receptor was taken from a man in his fifties or sixties with acute or convalescent COVID-19. The chain uses TRBV3-1 (or the pseudogene TRBV3-2) and TRBJ2-5; TRBD2 might be the D (5 bases). The DNA for the CDR3 is TGTGCCAGCAGCCGGAACGCCGCGGGCCAGACGGGGGAGACCCAGTACTTC. This encodes CASSRNAAGQTGETQYF.